At least ten counts were recorded for the clone carrying this T cell receptor (beta chain). Trimming removed 0 bases from V and 1 base from J, with 6 bases in between. CDR1 DFQATT and CDR2 SNEGSKA come from the germline V gene (reference sequence). This CDR3 has 13 residues. Each CDR3 protein gets one entry after TCRdb re-called the 5' RACE reads with MiXCR. The top ten hold approximately 7.5% of the sample, which has around 79,000 distinct CDR3 sequences, roughly 13% seen once. These data are taken from a study of neurological immune-mediated disorders. The receptor's source is a woman between 50 and 59 years old in good health. Sequenced material: PBMCs. The J gene is TRBJ2-5, the V gene TRBV20-1; no reliable D call. CDR3 region: CSARDNFQETQYF. The CDR3 nucleotides are TGCAGTGCTAGAGATAACTTCCAAGAGACCCAGTACTTC.